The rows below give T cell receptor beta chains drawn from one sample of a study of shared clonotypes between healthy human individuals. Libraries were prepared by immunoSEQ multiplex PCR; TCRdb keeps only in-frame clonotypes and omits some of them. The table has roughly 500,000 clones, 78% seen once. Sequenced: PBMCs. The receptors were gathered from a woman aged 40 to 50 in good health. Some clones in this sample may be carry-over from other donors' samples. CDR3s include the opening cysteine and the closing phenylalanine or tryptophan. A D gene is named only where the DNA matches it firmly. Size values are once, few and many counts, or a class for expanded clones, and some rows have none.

CAWSSSGTYEQFF,TGTGCCTGGAGTTCTAGCGGGACTTATGAGCAGTTCTTC,TRBV30,TRBD2,-,TRBJ2-1
CAWSVQGTVEAFF,TGTGCCTGGAGTGTACAGGGGACAGTTGAAGCTTTCTTT,TRBV30,TRBD1,-,TRBJ1-1
CASSPSGIHYEQYF,TGTGCCAGCTCACCCAGCGGGATCCACTACGAGCAGTACTTC,TRBV18,TRBD2,-,TRBJ2-7
CATSVGVNTEAFF,TGTGCCACCAGCGTGGGGGTGAACACTGAAGCTTTCTTT,TRBV15,-,few,TRBJ1-1
CASSESGPYYEQYF,TGCGCCAGCAGTGAGTCGGGTCCTTACTACGAGCAGTACTTC,TRBV10-2,-,once,TRBJ2-7
CATSRSNRVTEAFF,TGTGCCACCAGCAGGTCCAACAGGGTCACTGAAGCTTTCTTT,TRBV15,-,once,TRBJ1-1
CASSALAAPSNEQFF,TGTGCCAGCAGTGCTCTAGCGGCCCCTAGTAATGAGCAGTTCTTC,TRBV2,TRBD2,-,TRBJ2-1
CSVTDYNEQFF,TGCAGCGTTACAGACTACAATGAGCAGTTCTTC,TRBV29-1,-,-,TRBJ2-1
CASSPGTNNVLTF,TGTGCCAGCAGCCCTGGGACCAACAACGTCCTGACTTTC,TRBV6-4,-,few,TRBJ2-6
CASSPRGRSDEKLFF,TGTGCCAGCAGCCCCCGGGGACGGAGCGATGAAAAACTGTTTTTT,TRBV9,-,-,TRBJ1-4
CASSSLAGPYNEQFF,TGTGCCAGCAGCTCGCTAGCGGGGCCCTACAATGAGCAGTTCTTC,TRBV7-9,TRBD2,-,TRBJ2-1
CASSPGGSIYNEQFF,TGTGCCAGCTCACCAGGCGGGAGTATCTACAATGAGCAGTTCTTC,TRBV18,TRBD2,-,TRBJ2-1
CASSWGTNTGELFF,TGTGCCAGCAGCTGGGGGACAAACACCGGGGAGCTGTTTTTT,TRBV11-2,-,few,TRBJ2-2
CASSLGAGSNQPQHF,TGCGCCAGCAGCTTGGGAGCGGGTAGCAATCAGCCCCAGCATTTT,TRBV5-1,-,once,TRBJ1-5
CASSAIQLNTEAFF,TGTGCCAGCAGTGCAATCCAGCTGAACACTGAAGCTTTCTTT,TRBV11-2,-,-,TRBJ1-1
CASSAYRDRGYEQYF,TGTGCCAGCAGCGCTTACCGGGACAGGGGTTACGAGCAGTACTTC,TRBV9,TRBD1,-,TRBJ2-7
CASSRTSGRINEQFF,TGCGCCAGCAGCCGAACTAGCGGGAGAATTAATGAGCAGTTCTTC,TRBV5-1,TRBD2,-,TRBJ2-1
CASSASGRMGNEQFF,TGTGCCAGCAGCGCCAGCGGGAGGATGGGCAATGAGCAGTTCTTC,TRBV9,TRBD2,-,TRBJ2-1
CASSELLANTDTQYF,TGTGCCAGCAGTGAACTACTAGCGAACACAGATACGCAGTATTTT,TRBV25-1,TRBD2,few,TRBJ2-3
CASSDAAGRRDTQYF,TGTGCCAGCAGTGATGCCGCGGGTCGGCGGGATACGCAGTATTTT,TRBV2,-,once,TRBJ2-3
CATSRDLAGNQPQHF,TGTGCCACCAGCAGAGATTTGGCAGGCAATCAGCCCCAGCATTTT,TRBV15,-,once,TRBJ1-5
CASSEGTAFEKLFF,TGTGCCAGTAGTGAAGGGACAGCATTTGAAAAACTGTTTTTT,TRBV25-1,TRBD1,-,TRBJ1-4
CASSLKQGRNSPLHF,TGTGCCAGCAGCTTGAAGCAGGGGAGAAATTCACCCCTCCACTTT,TRBV5-4,-,-,TRBJ1-6
CASSLGGIRQETQYF,TGTGCCAGCAGCTTGGGCGGGATACGCCAAGAGACCCAGTACTTC,TRBV5-5,-,-,TRBJ2-5
CASSQDWGDRRIF,TGCGCCAGCAGCCAAGATTGGGGGGACAGGCGGATCTTC,TRBV4-3,TRBD1,-,TRBJ2-1
CASSLRWELAYNEQFF,TGTGCCAGCAGCTTACGGTGGGAGTTGGCCTACAATGAGCAGTTCTTC,TRBV7-2,-,-,TRBJ2-1
CASSVGGLAVYNEQFF,TGTGCCAGCAGCGTAGGAGGACTAGCGGTCTACAATGAGCAGTTCTTC,TRBV9,TRBD2,-,TRBJ2-1
CASSPAGQGASGELFF,TGCGCCAGCAGCCCGGCGGGACAGGGGGCGTCCGGGGAGCTGTTTTTT,TRBV5-1,TRBD1,once,TRBJ2-2
CASSDLGSNTEAFF,TGTGCCAGCAGTGACCTGGGTTCGAACACTGAAGCTTTCTTT,TRBV2,-,-,TRBJ1-1
CASSKQALNTEAFF,TGTGCCAGCAGTAAGCAGGCGTTGAACACTGAAGCTTTCTTT,TRBV27,-,few,TRBJ1-1
CASSEQGYHEQYF,TGTGCCAGCAGTGAACAGGGATATCACGAGCAGTACTTC,TRBV2,-,-,TRBJ2-7
CASSVLPTGGDTF,TGTGCCAGCAGTGTGCTCCCGACAGGGGGCGACACCTTC,TRBV6-1,TRBD1,-,TRBJ1-2
CASSLGRAQETQYF,TGTGCCAGCAGCTTGGGCAGGGCCCAAGAGACCCAGTACTTC,TRBV5-5,-,-,TRBJ2-5
CASNEAGGPYNEQFF,TGCGCCAGCAACGAAGCGGGAGGGCCCTACAATGAGCAGTTCTTC,TRBV10-1,TRBD2,-,TRBJ2-1
CASSPEASGQNNEQFF,TGTGCCAGCTCACCAGAGGCTAGCGGCCAAAACAATGAGCAGTTCTTC,TRBV18,TRBD2,-,TRBJ2-1
CASSQDRGGLSTEAFF,TGTGCCAGCAGCCAAGATCGAGGGGGGCTAAGTACTGAAGCTTTCTTT,TRBV14,-,-,TRBJ1-1
CASSLNGPDTQYF,TGTGCTAGCAGCTTAAACGGCCCAGATACGCAGTATTTT,TRBV7-7,-,-,TRBJ2-3
CASSSRWTTADSNYGYTF,TGCGCCAGCAGCTCAAGGTGGACTACCGCTGATTCTAACTATGGCTACACCTTC,TRBV5-1,-,-,TRBJ1-2
CASSLGQGSTDTQYF,TGTGCCAGCAGCCTAGGACAGGGTAGCACAGATACGCAGTATTTT,TRBV11-2,TRBD1,few,TRBJ2-3
CASSQQGQREQYF,TGTGCCAGCAGCCAACAGGGTCAGAGGGAGCAGTACTTC,TRBV4-2,-,few,TRBJ2-7
CASSLLTSTDTQYF,TGTGCCAGCAGCTTATTGACTAGCACAGATACGCAGTATTTT,TRBV7-2,-,-,TRBJ2-3